This T cell receptor (beta chain) was profiled in a study of shared clonotypes between healthy human individuals. Study as a whole: Three plates were used per donor for CD4 naive, three for CD4 memory, two for CD8 naive and one for CD8 memory. Study results and limitations: A small donor pool kept down the genetic and exposure-history diversity that was represented. In contrast to clonotypes shared by all four donors, non-shared clonotypes had lower generation probabilities. Naive subsets tended to show greater estimated richness than memory subsets.

A remark on this clone: The antigen remains undetermined.

Deletions cut 6 bases from V and 5 bases from J, with 5 bases between. Germline-derived CDR1 and CDR2 are DFQATT and SNEGSKA (reference sequence). The CDR3 totals 10 residues. Generated by immunoSEQ multiplex PCR, the TCRdb table keeps only in-frame clones and is missing some. In the table there are approximately 1,500,000 clones, roughly 96% of which are singletons. The chain employs TRBV20-1 and TRBJ2-1; D is undetermined. The sequenced sample consisted of naive CD4+ T cells sorted from blood. As for subset: CD45RA+ positively selected. This TCR was sampled from a man under 40 in good health. Here the CDR3 DNA reads TGCAGTGCCGATGACAATGAGCAGTTCTTC. Protein product: CSADDNEQFF.